These T cell receptor beta chains were read from a single sample in a study of blood T cells in healthy people across ages. TCRdb reprocessed the 5' RACE reads with MiXCR, giving one entry per CDR3 protein. Of around 1.1 million distinct CDR3 sequences in the sample, about two fifths are singletons; the top ten hold around 14%. The sample was blood. The source is a man younger than 35 in good health. CDR3s include the opening cysteine and the closing phenylalanine or tryptophan. D genes are given only for firm matches. A row's size may be missing; if present it is once, few, many or a size class.

>few|TRBD1|TRBJ2-1|TRBV27
TGTGCCAGCGGACCGGACAGGGGGCACAATGAGCAGTTCTTC
CASGPDRGHNEQFF
>NA|TRBD1|TRBJ1-5|TRBV19
TGTGCCAGTAGTTCTCGCCCCGACAGGGGAGAGCCCCAGCATTTT
CASSSRPDRGEPQHF
>NA|NA|TRBJ2-5|TRBV9
TGTGCCAGCAGCGTAGCTTACAGAGAGACCCAGTACTTC
CASSVAYRETQYF
>NA|NA|TRBJ2-1|TRBV5-1
TGCGCCAGCAGCTTGGAACTGTTCTACAATGAGCAGTTCTTC
CASSLELFYNEQFF
>NA|NA|TRBJ1-2|TRBV6-6
TGTGCCAGCAGTTACTATCTACAGGGAAGCTATGGCTACACCTTC
CASSYYLQGSYGYTF
>NA|NA|TRBJ2-3|TRBV6-2/TRBV6-3
TGTGCCAGCAGTTCGAACCTAGACACTAGCACAGATACGCAGTATTTT
CASSSNLDTSTDTQYF
>few|NA|TRBJ1-2|TRBV4-1
TGCGCCAGCAGCCAAGACTCCAGGGAGGTCTATGGCTACACCTTC
CASSQDSREVYGYTF
>NA|TRBD2|TRBJ2-3|TRBV12-3/TRBV12-4
TGTGCCAGCAGTCCTCGACTAGCGGGGGGTTCCAGCACAGATACGCAGTATTTT
CASSPRLAGGSSTDTQYF
>many|NA|TRBJ1-2|TRBV4-3
TGCGCCAGCAGCCAAGATCCGGACAGCAACTATGGCTACACCTTC
CASSQDPDSNYGYTF
>few|TRBD1|TRBJ1-1|TRBV6-5
TGTGCCAGCAGTTACTCTTTTATCGGACAGGGGAACACTGAAGCTTTCTTT
CASSYSFIGQGNTEAFF
>NA|NA|TRBJ1-2|TRBV29-1
TGCAGCGTTGGTCTTGATCCTAACGCGGGGGGCTACACCTTC
CSVGLDPNAGGYTF
>NA|NA|TRBJ2-5|TRBV20-1
TGCAGTGCAACCCCCGGGACGAGCGAAGAGACCCAGTACTTC
CSATPGTSEETQYF
>NA|TRBD1|TRBJ1-2|TRBV7-2
TGTGCCAGCAGCTTAACCTTACTGGGACAGGGAAACTATGGCTACACCTTC
CASSLTLLGQGNYGYTF
>few|NA|TRBJ2-5|TRBV20-1
TGCAGTGACAGTAAGGGGGAGACCCAGTACTTC
CSDSKGETQYF
>few|NA|TRBJ2-3|TRBV10-3
TGTGCCATCAGTCGGGACAGCACAGATACGCAGTATTTT
CAISRDSTDTQYF
>NA|NA|TRBJ1-6|TRBV7-2
TGCGCCAGCAGCTTAGGGCAGGGGTGGAATTCACCCCTCCACTTT
CASSLGQGWNSPLHF
>NA|NA|TRBJ2-1|TRBV5-5
TGTGCCAGCAGCTTGTCGGGACGAAACAATGAGCAGTTCTTC
CASSLSGRNNEQFF
>few|NA|TRBJ2-3|TRBV10-3
TGTGCCATCAGTGACCCGGGCTCCACAGATACGCAGTATTTT
CAISDPGSTDTQYF
>few|NA|TRBJ1-1|TRBV12-3/TRBV12-4
TGTGCCAGCAGTGCCCATGCGACTGAAGCTTTCTTT
CASSAHATEAFF
>NA|NA|TRBJ1-6|TRBV5-1
TGCGCCAGCAGCCAACAGGGACCCTATAATTCACCCCTCCACTTT
CASSQQGPYNSPLHF